The clone carrying this T cell receptor beta chain was observed at least ten times. The data derive from a study of Graves' ophthalmopathy and Graves' hyperthyroidism. RNA transcripts were the template, and TCR beta CDR3 regions were amplified from them. HTBI-primed RT-PCR formed the first round, and a multiplex PCR formed the second. TCRdb re-derived calls from the multiplex PCR reads in MiXCR, one entry per CDR3 protein. Among about 390,000 distinct CDR3 sequences, approximately 18% were seen once, and the ten largest hold roughly 2.4%. Hyperthyroidism counted as stable given no ophthalmopathy within 18 months of follow-up. Losses at the gene ends were 5 bases for V and 2 bases for J; bases not matched to a gene: 3. CDR1 MDHEN and CDR2 SYDVKM come from the germline V gene. This CDR3 has 14 amino acids.

Source material: peripheral blood. The receptor was derived from an adult woman with stable Graves' hyperthyroidism. This chain links TRBV28 with TRBJ1-2, with 9 bases aligning to TRBD1. The CDR3 loop reads CASSTGQGNYGYTF. The CDR3 DNA reads TGTGCCAGCAGTACCGGACAGGGGAACTATGGCTACACCTTC.